This T cell receptor beta chain was recovered during a study of beta chain features in type 1 diabetes. Whole-study findings and limits: Within each of all four CD4+ subsets, Type 1 diabetes patients had TCRB CDR3s that were moderately but significantly shorter.

The CDR3 is made up of 16 amino acids. Looked up from germline, CDR1 is LGHNT and CDR2 is FRNRAP. Losses at the gene ends were 0 bases for V and 3 bases for J; bases not matched to a gene: 2. Concerning this clone: Its specificity is not known.

The study reverse transcribed the entire isolated RNA, so it sequenced expressed TCRB transcripts. Here immunoSEQ multiplex PCR was the method, and the copy in TCRdb shows in-frame clones only, minus some. The profile covers some 330,000 clones, with over 9.5% appearing a single time and about 0.01% taken by the ten largest. The source is a woman under 30 with type 1 diabetes. The sequenced sample consisted of naive CD4+ T cells from blood. The chain has TRBV12-5 and TRBJ2-5; TRBD2 matches at 12 bases. The CDR3 is CASGLVRTSGEETQYF. The CDR3, as DNA: TGTGCTAGTGGTTTGGTCAGGACTAGCGGGGAAGAGACCCAGTACTTC.